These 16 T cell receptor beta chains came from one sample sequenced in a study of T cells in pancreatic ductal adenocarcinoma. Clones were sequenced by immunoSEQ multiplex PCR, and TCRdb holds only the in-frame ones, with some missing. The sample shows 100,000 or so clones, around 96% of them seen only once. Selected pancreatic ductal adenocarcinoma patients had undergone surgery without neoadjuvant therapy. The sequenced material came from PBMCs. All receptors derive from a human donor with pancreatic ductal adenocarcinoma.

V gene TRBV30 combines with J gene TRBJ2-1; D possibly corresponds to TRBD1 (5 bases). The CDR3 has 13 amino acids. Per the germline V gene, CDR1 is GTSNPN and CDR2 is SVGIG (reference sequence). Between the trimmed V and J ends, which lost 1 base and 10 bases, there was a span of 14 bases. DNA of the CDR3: TGTGCCTGGAGTGGGCTACACTACAGGGAGCAGTTCTTC. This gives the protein CAWSGLHYREQFF.

CDR3 sequence reads: CASLTQTGRQETQYF. The DNA of the CDR3 is TGTGCCAGCCTTACCCAGACAGGGAGGCAAGAGACCCAGTACTTC. V and J are TRBV28 and TRBJ2-5, with a tentative D call TRBD1 (7 bases). V lost 8 bases and J lost 2, with 18 bases in between. The CDR3 has 15 amino acids. CDR1 and CDR2 from the germline V gene are MDHEN and SYDVKM.

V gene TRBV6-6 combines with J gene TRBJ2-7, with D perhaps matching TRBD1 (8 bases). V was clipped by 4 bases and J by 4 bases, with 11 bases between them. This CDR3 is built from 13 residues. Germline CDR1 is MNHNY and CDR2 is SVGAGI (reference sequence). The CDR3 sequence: CASSSQGGYEQYF. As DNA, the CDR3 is TGTGCCAGCAGTTCACAGGGGGGGTACGAGCAGTACTTC.

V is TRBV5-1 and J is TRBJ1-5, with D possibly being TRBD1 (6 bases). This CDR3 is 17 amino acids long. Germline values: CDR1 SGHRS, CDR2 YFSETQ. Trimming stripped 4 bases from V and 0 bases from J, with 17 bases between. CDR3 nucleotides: TGCGCCAGCAGCGCGAGACCAGGGGTTAGTAGCAATCAGCCCCAGCATTTT. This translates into CASSARPGVSSNQPQHF.

The CDR3 loop is CASSLIDRNTEAFF. In nucleotides, the CDR3 is TGTGCCAGCAGTCTAATTGACAGGAACACTGAAGCTTTCTTT. The V call is TRBV28, the J call TRBJ1-1; possible D gene TRBD1, 5 bases. The CDR3 length is 14 residues. V was shortened by 5 bases and J by 1 base, with 11 bases between the two germline ends. The germline V gene encodes CDR1 MDHEN and CDR2 SYDVKM.

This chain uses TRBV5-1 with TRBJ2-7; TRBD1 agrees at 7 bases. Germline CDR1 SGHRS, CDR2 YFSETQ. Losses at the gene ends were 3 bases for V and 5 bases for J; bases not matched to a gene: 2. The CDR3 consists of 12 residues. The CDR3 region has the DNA TGCGCCAGCAGCTCGACAGGGCACGAGCAGTACTTC. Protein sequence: CASSSTGHEQYF.

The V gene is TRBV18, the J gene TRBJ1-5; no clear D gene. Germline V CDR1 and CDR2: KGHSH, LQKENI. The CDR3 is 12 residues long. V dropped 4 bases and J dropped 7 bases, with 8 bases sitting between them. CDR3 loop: CASSLGEQPQHF. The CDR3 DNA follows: TGTGCCAGCTCACTCGGGGAACAGCCCCAGCATTTT. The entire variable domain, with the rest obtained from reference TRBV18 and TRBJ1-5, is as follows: NAGVMQNPRHLVRRRGQEARLRCSPMKGHSHVYWYRQLPEEGLKFMVYLQKENIIDESGMPKERFSAEFPKEGPSILRIQQVVRGDSAAYFCASSLGEQPQHFGDGTRLSIL.

The CDR3 DNA follows: TGTGCCAGCAGCGGACTAGCGGTCACCGGGGAGCTGTTTTTT. Translating it yields CASSGLAVTGELFF. The V and J genes are TRBV27 and TRBJ2-2, with 10 bases matching TRBD2. CDR3 length: 14 amino acids. CDR1 MNHEY and CDR2 SMNVEV come from the germline V gene (reference sequence). The J segment lost 4 bases and the V segment lost 6 bases, leaving 2 bases of the junction unmatched.

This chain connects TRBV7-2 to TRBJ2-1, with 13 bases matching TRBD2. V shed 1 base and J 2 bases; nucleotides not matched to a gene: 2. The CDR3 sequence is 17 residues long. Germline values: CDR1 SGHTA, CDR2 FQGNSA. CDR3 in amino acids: CASSLGGLAGAYNEQFF. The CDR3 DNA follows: TGTGCCAGCAGCTTAGGTGGACTAGCGGGAGCCTACAATGAGCAGTTCTTC.

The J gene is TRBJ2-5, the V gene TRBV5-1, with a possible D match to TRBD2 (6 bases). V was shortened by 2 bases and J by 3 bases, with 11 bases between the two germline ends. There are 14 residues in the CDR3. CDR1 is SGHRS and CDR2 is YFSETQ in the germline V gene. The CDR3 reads CASSLFGGEETQYF. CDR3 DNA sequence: TGCGCCAGCAGCTTATTCGGGGGAGAAGAGACCCAGTACTTC.

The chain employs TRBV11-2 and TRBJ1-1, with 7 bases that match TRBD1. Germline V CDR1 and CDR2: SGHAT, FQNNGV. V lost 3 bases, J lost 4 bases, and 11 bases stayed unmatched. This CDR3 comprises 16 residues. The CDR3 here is CASSLGEGATGTEAFF. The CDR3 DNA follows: TGTGCCAGCAGCTTGGGCGAGGGGGCAACGGGCACTGAAGCTTTCTTT.

CDR3 nucleotide sequence: TGTGCCAGCTCACGAGGTGTGGATGGCTACACCTTC. Its translation: CASSRGVDGYTF. The genes are TRBV18 and TRBJ1-2, with unresolved D. CDR1 and CDR2 from the germline V gene are KGHSH and LQKENI. This CDR3 has 12 amino acids. V lost 4 bases to trimming and J lost 6 bases, with 9 bases between them.

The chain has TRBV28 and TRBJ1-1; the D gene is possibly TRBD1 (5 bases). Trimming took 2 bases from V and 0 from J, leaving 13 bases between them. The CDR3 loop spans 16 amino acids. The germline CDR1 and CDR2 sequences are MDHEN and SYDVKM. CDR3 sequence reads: CASSLDGRGLNTEAFF. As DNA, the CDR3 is TGTGCCAGCAGTTTAGATGGAAGGGGTTTGAACACTGAAGCTTTCTTT.

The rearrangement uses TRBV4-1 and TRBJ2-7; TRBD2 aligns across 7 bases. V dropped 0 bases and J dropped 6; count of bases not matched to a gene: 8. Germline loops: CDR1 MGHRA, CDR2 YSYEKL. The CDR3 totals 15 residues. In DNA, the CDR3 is TGCGCCAGCAGCCAAGACGGGCGGGAGTGGCGCGAGCAGTACTTC. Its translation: CASSQDGREWREQYF.

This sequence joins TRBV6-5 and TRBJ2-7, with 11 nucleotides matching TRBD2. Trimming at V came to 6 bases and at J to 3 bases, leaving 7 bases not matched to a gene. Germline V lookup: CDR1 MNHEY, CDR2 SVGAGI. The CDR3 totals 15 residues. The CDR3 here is CASRRRLAGIYEQYF. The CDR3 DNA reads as TGTGCCAGCAGGCGGAGACTAGCGGGGATCTACGAGCAGTACTTC.

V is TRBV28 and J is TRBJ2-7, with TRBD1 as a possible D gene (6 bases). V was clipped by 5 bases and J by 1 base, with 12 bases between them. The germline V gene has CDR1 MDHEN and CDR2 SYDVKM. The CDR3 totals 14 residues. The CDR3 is CASSNTGQSYEQYF. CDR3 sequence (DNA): TGTGCCAGCAGTAATACAGGGCAATCCTACGAGCAGTACTTC.